Described below is a single T cell receptor beta chain sequence and its context. Its antigen is unknown. Germline trimming cut 6 bases from V and 0 bases from J; bases unmatched to any gene: 2. Germline V gene sequence: CDR1 ENHRY, CDR2 SYGVKD. This CDR3 spans 16 amino acids. TCRdb's copy holds only in-frame clones and misses some; the assay was immunoSEQ multiplex PCR. The table has some 110,000 clones, about 87% seen once. The entry originates in a study of T cell responses to AZD1222 COVID-19 vaccine. Whole-study findings and limits: Of spike-specific TCRs, nearly half reportedly target regions left unmutated in variants. There were mostly white British donors and more females than males, and clonal diversity was possibly underestimated. Spike regions recognized by vaccine-associated CD4 TCRs spanned the protein, led by 160-218 and 743-854.

The material was peripheral blood, obtained on day 0 of AZD1222 vaccination. The V call is TRBV10-3, the J call TRBJ2-1; 13 bases fit TRBD2. This receptor was identified in an adult in good health. CDR3 loop: CAIRGLAGSSYNEQFF. CDR3 DNA: TGTGCCATCAGGGGACTAGCGGGAAGCTCCTACAATGAGCAGTTCTTC.